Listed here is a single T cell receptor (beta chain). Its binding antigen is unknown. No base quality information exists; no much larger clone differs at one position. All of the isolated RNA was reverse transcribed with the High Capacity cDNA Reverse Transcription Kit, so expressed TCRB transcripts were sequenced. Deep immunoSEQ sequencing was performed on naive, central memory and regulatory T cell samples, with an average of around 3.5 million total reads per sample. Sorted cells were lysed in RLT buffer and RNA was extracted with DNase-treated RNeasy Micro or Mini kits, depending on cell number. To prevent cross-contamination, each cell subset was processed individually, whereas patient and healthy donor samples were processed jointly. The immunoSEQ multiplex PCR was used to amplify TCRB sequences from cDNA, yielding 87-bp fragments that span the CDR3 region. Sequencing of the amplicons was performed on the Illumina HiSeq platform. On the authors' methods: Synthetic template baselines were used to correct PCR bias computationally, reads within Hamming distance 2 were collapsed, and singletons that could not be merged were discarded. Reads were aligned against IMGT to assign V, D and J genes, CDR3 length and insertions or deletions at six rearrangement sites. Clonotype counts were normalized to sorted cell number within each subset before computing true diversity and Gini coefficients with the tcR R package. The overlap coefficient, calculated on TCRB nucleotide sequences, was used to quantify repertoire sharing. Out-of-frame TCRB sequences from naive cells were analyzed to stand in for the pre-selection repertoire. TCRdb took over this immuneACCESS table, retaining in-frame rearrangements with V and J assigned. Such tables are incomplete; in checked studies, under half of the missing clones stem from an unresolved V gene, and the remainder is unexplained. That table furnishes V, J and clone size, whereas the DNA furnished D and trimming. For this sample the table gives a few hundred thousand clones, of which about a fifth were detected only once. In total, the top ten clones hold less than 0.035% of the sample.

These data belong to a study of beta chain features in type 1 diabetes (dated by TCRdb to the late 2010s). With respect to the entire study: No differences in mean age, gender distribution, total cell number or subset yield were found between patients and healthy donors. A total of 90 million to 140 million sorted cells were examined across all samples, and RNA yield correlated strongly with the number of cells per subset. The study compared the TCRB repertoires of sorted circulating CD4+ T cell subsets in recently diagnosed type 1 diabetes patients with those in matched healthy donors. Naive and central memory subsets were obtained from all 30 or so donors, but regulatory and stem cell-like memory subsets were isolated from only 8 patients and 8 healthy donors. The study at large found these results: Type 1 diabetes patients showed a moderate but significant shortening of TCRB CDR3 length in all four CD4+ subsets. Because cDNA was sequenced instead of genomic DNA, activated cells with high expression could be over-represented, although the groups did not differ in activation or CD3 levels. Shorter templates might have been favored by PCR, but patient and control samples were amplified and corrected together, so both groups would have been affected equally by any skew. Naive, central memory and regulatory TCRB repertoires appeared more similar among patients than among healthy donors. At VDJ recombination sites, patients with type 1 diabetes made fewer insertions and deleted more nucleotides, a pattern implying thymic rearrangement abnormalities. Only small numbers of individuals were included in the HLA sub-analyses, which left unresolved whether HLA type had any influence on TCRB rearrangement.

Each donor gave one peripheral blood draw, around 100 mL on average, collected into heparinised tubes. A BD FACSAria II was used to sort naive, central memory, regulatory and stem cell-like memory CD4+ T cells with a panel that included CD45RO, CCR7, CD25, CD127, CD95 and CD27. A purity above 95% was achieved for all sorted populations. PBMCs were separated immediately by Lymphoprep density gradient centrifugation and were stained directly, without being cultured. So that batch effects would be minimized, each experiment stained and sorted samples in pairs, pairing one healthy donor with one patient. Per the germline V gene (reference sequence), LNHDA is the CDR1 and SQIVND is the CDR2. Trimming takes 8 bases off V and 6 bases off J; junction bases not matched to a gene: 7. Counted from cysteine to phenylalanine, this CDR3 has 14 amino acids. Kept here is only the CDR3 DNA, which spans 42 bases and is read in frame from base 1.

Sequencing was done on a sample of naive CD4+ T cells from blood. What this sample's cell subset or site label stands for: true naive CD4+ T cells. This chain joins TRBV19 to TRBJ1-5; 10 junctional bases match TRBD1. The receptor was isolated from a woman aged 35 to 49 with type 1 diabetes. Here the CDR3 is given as CASSGTGDSQPQHF. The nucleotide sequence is TGTGCCAGTTCCGGGACAGGGGATAGTCAGCCCCAGCATTTT. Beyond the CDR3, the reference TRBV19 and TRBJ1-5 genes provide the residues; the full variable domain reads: DGGITQSPKYLFRKEGQNVTLSCEQNLNHDAMYWYRQDPGQGLRLIYYSQIVNDFQKGDIAEGYSVSREKKESFPLTVTSAQKNPTAFYLCASSGTGDSQPQHFGDGTRLSIL.